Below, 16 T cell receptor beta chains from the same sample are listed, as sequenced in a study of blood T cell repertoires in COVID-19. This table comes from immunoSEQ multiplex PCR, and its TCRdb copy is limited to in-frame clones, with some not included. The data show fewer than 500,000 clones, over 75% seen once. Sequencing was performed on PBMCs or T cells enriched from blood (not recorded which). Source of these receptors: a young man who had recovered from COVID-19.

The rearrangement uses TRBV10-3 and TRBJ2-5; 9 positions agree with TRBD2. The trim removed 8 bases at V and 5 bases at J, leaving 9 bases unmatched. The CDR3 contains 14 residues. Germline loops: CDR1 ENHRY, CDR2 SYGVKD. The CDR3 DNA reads TGTGCCATCCGGGGTAGCGGGGGTTCTGAGACCCAGTACTTC. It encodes CAIRGSGGSETQYF.

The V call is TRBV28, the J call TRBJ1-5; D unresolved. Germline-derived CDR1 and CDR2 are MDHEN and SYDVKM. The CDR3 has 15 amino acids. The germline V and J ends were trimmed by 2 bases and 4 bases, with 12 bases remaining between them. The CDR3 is CASSLRELINQPQHF. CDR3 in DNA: TGTGCCAGCAGTTTACGTGAGTTAATTAATCAGCCCCAGCATTTT.

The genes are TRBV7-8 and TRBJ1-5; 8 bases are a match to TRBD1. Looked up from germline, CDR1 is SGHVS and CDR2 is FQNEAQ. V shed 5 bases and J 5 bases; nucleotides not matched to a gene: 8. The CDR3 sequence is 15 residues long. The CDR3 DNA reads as TGTGCCAGCAGCGGGCGGCAGGGGGCTGATCAGCCCCAGCATTTT. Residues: CASSGRQGADQPQHF.

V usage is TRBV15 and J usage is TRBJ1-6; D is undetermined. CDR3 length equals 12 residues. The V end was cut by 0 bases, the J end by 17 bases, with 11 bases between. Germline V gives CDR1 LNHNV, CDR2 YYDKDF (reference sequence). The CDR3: CATSRDAGNVHF. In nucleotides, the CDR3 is TGTGCCACCAGCAGAGATGCGGGGAATGTCCACTTT.

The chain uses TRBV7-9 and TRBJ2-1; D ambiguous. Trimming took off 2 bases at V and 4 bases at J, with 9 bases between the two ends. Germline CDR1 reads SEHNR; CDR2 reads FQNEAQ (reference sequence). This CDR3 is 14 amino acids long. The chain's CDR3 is CASSLTWFYNEQFF. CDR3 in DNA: TGTGCCAGCAGCTTAACTTGGTTTTACAATGAGCAGTTCTTC. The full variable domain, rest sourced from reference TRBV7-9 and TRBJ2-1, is DTGVSQNPRHKITKRGQNVTFRCDPISEHNRLYWYRQTLGQGPEFLTYFQNEAQLEKSRLLSDRFSAERPKGSFSTLEIQRTEQGDSAMYLCASSLTWFYNEQFFGPGTRLTVL.

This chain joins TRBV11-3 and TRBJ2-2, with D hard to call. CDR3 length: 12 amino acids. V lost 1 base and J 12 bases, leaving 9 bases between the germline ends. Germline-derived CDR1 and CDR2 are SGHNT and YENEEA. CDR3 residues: CASSLGPAKLFF. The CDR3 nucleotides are TGTGCCAGCAGCTTAGGGCCTGCAAAGCTGTTTTTT.

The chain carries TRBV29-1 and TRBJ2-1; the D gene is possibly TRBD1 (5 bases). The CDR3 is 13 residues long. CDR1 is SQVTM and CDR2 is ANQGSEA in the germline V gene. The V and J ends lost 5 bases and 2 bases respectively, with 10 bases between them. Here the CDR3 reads CSVHEGAYNEQFF. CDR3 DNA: TGCAGCGTTCATGAAGGGGCCTACAATGAGCAGTTCTTC.

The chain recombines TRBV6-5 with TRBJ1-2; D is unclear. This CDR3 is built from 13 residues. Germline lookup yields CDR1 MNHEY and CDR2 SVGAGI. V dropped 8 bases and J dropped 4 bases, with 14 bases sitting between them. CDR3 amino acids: CASQWARSYGYTF. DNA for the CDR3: TGTGCCAGCCAGTGGGCCCGCAGCTATGGCTACACCTTC.

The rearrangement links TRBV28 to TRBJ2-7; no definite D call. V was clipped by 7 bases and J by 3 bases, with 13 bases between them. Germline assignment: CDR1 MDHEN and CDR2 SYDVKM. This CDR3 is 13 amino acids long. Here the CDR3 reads CASTKSDGYEQYF. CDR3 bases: TGTGCCAGCACCAAAAGCGACGGCTACGAGCAGTACTTC.

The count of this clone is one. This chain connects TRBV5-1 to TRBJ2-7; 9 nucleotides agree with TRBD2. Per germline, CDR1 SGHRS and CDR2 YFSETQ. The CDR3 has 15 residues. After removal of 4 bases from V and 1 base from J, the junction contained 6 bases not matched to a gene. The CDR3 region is CASSPPGLASYEQYF. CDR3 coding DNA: TGCGCCAGCAGCCCCCCGGGACTAGCTTCCTACGAGCAGTACTTC. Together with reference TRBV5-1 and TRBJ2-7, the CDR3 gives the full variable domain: KAGVTQTPRYLIKTRGQQVTLSCSPISGHRSVSWYQQTPGQGLQFLFEYFSETQRNKGNFPGRFSGRQFSNSRSEMNVSTLELGDSALYLCASSPPGLASYEQYFGPGTRLTVT.

CDR3 loop: CASSLTPLATATGELFF. The CDR3 DNA reads as TGTGCCAGCAGTTTAACTCCACTAGCGACAGCTACCGGGGAGCTGTTTTTT. The chain employs TRBV27 and TRBJ2-2; 7 bases align to TRBD2. The CDR3 totals 17 residues. V gave up 2 bases and J gave up 5 bases; unmatched junction bases: 11. Germline CDR1 reads MNHEY; CDR2 reads SMNVEV (reference sequence).

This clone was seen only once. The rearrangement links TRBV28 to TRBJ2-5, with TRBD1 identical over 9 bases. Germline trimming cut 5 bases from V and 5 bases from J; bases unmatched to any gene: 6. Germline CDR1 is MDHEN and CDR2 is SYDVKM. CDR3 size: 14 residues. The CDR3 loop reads CASSGYRGQETQYF. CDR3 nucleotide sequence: TGTGCCAGCAGTGGGTACAGGGGGCAGGAGACCCAGTACTTC.

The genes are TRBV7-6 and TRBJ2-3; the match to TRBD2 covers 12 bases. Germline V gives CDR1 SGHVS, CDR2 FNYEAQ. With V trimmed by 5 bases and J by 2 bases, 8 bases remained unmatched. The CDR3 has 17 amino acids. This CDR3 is CASSPPRLAGATDTQYF. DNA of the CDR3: TGTGCCAGCAGCCCTCCTCGACTAGCGGGAGCCACAGATACGCAGTATTTT.

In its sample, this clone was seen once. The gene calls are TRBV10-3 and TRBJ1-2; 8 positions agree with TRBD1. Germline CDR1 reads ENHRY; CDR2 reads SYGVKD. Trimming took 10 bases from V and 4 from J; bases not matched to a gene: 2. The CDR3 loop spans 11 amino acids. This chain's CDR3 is CATGTGYGYTF. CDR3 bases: TGTGCCACCGGGACAGGCTATGGCTACACCTTC.

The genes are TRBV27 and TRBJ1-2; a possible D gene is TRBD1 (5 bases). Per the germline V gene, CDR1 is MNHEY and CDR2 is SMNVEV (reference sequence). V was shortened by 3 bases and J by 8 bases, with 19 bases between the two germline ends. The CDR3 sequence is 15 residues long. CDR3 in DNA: TGTGCCAGCAGTTTTGGGGCCAGGGCCGTGGGGGGCTACACCTTC. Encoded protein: CASSFGARAVGGYTF.

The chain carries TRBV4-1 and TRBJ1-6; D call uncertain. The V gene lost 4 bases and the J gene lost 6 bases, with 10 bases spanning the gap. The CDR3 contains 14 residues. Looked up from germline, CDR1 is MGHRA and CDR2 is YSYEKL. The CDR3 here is CASSLSGSNSPLHF. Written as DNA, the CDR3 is TGCGCCAGCAGCCTGTCCGGGTCTAATTCACCCCTCCACTTT.